A single sample is the source of the 17 T cell receptor beta chains below, sequenced in a study of shared clonotypes between healthy human individuals. Sequenced by immunoSEQ multiplex PCR; TCRdb stores in-frame clones only, minus some. The data show about 1 million clones, with 60% to 80% seen just once and 1.5% held by the top ten. The sample was memory CD4+ T cells sorted from blood. Subset here: CD45RA-negative fraction. Receptors originate from a man between 18 and 35 years old in good health.

The V and J genes are TRBV27 and TRBJ1-2, with 7 bases matching TRBD1. The CDR3 totals 13 residues. Germline CDR1 MNHEY, CDR2 SMNVEV (reference sequence). V was pared by 5 bases and J by 3 bases, with 3 bases of the junction left unmatched. The CDR3 loop reads CASSLDRHYGYTF. The CDR3, as DNA: TGTGCCAGCAGTCTGGACAGGCACTATGGCTACACCTTC.

This sequence joins TRBV4-1 and TRBJ2-4, with D maybe TRBD2 (5 bases). Germline CDR1 and CDR2: MGHRA and YSYEKL. The CDR3 has 16 amino acids. V was trimmed by 0 bases and J by 1 base, leaving 10 bases between them. The CDR3 spells CASSQDGDMAKNIQYF. CDR3 DNA sequence: TGCGCCAGCAGCCAAGACGGGGATATGGCCAAAAACATTCAGTACTTC.

The rearrangement links TRBV10-1 to TRBJ1-2, with TRBD1 matching 8 bases. The CDR3 has 13 residues. V shed 10 bases, J shed 6 bases, and the junction held 10 bases outside the gene matches. CDR1 and CDR2 from the germline V gene are WNHNN and SYGVQD (reference sequence). The CDR3 spells CATADRVIDGYTF. DNA of the CDR3: TGCGCCACCGCGGACAGGGTCATAGATGGCTACACCTTC.

The chain joins TRBV6-1 to TRBJ1-6, with TRBD1 identical over 9 bases. The CDR3 contains 15 residues. The V gene's germline CDR1 is MNHNS and CDR2 SASEGT. The junction had 10 bases not matched to a gene; V was cut back by 7 bases and J by 9 bases. The CDR3 loop is CASTEGTGSGSPLHF. CDR3 DNA: TGTGCCAGCACCGAAGGGACAGGGAGCGGTTCACCCCTCCACTTT.

The rearrangement uses TRBV18 and TRBJ2-5, with D tentatively TRBD2 (6 bases). Looked up from germline, CDR1 is KGHSH and CDR2 is LQKENI. Trimming stripped 6 bases from V and 5 bases from J, with 19 bases between. The CDR3 covers 15 residues. The CDR3 region is CASSSRDSGRETQYF. CDR3 DNA sequence: TGTGCCAGCTCGAGTCGGGACTCTGGACGGGAGACCCAGTACTTC.

The chain combines TRBV19 with TRBJ1-2; D possibly corresponds to TRBD1 (6 bases). This CDR3 is 13 amino acids long. V was cut by 4 bases and J by 4 bases, with 10 bases left in between. Germline V CDR1 and CDR2: LNHDA, SQIVND (reference sequence). In DNA, the CDR3 is TGTGCCAGTAGTACCGAGGGGGGCTATGGCTACACCTTC. Translating it yields CASSTEGGYGYTF.

V gene TRBV28 combines with J gene TRBJ1-4; 10 bases map to TRBD1. V was clipped by 6 bases and J by 7 bases; unmatched bases: 20. The CDR3 runs 19 residues. From germline, CDR1 is MDHEN and CDR2 SYDVKM. The CDR3 DNA reads TGTGCCAGCAGGAAACGACCGGGACAGGGGAAGGTGTGGGCTGAAAAACTGTTTTTT. Amino acids: CASRKRPGQGKVWAEKLFF.

The rearrangement uses TRBV5-1 and TRBJ1-2; D is perhaps TRBD1 (5 bases). Trimming cost V 0 bases and J 0 bases, with 12 bases left between them. Germline V CDR1 and CDR2: SGHRS, YFSETQ. The CDR3 totals 16 residues. This chain's CDR3 is CASSLEAGRANYGYTF. In DNA form, the CDR3 reads TGCGCCAGCAGCTTGGAAGCGGGCAGGGCTAACTATGGCTACACCTTC.

Concerning this clone: Other DNA sequences in the same sample also yield this CDR3. The chain joins TRBV5-1 to TRBJ1-2; TRBD1 agrees at 10 bases. The ends lost 4 bases at V and 3 bases at J; junction bases unmatched: 0. This CDR3 has 13 amino acids. Germline CDR1 reads SGHRS; CDR2 reads YFSETQ. The CDR3 sequence: CASSGTGDYGYTF. DNA of the CDR3: TGCGCCAGCAGCGGGACAGGGGACTATGGCTACACCTTC.

This clone was counted only a few times. V usage is TRBV7-9 and J usage is TRBJ1-2; D is unclear. Germline V gives CDR1 SEHNR, CDR2 FQNEAQ (reference sequence). Trimming cost V 1 base and J 0 bases, with 6 bases left between them. This CDR3 has 14 amino acids. The DNA for the CDR3 is TGTGCCAGCAGCTTAGGGAAGGCTAACTATGGCTACACCTTC. This codes for CASSLGKANYGYTF.

This sequence joins TRBV2 and TRBJ2-7, with D hard to call. V lost 4 bases and J lost 5, with 9 bases in between. CDR1 SNHLY and CDR2 FYNNEI come from the germline V gene. CDR3 length: 12 residues. CDR3 protein: CASSVGRNEQYF. The CDR3 bases are TGTGCCAGCAGTGTGGGCAGGAACGAGCAGTACTTC.

As regards this clone: A much larger clone differs by one base, so this may be a read error. CDR3 nucleotides: TGTGCCAGCAGCTTAGGGACAGGGGGGGAGACCCAGTACTTC. Protein product: CASSLGTGGETQYF. The chain joins TRBV7-2 to TRBJ2-5, with 10 bases fitting TRBD1. Germline V gene data show CDR1 as SGHTA and CDR2 as FQGNSA. This CDR3 region has 14 residues. V lost 1 base, J lost 5 bases, and 1 base stayed unmatched.

This clone was recorded a few times. V is TRBV4-3 and J is TRBJ2-2; 9 positions match TRBD1. Trimming removed 0 bases from V and 7 bases from J; junction bases left unmatched: 6. Looked up from germline, CDR1 is LGHNA and CDR2 is YSLEER. The CDR3 length is 16 residues. The CDR3 region has the DNA TGCGCCAGCAGCCAAGATCAGACAGGGGGACTCGGGGAGCTGTTTTTT. Its translation is CASSQDQTGGLGELFF.

Turning to this clone: Other DNA sequences in this specimen translate into the identical CDR3. This chain joins TRBV6-5 and TRBJ1-3; 7 bases are shared with TRBD1. Trimming cost V 6 bases and J 4 bases; bases outside gene matches: 3. The CDR3 has 13 amino acids. Germline V gives CDR1 MNHEY, CDR2 SVGAGI. DNA of the CDR3: TGTGCCAGCAGCTCGACAGGGGGAAACACCATATATTTT. Protein: CASSSTGGNTIYF.

The chain has TRBV4-3 and TRBJ1-1; 8 bases agree with TRBD1. Per germline, CDR1 LGHNA and CDR2 YSLEER. The CDR3 runs 18 residues. V gave up 0 bases and J gave up 1 base; unmatched junction bases: 10. The CDR3 bases are TGCGCCAGCAGCCAAGACCTCGGCGGCGGGACAGGGAACACTGAAGCTTTCTTT. It encodes CASSQDLGGGTGNTEAFF.

This clone was seen only once. The V call is TRBV9, the J call TRBJ1-2; D is perhaps TRBD1 (5 bases). The CDR3 spans 15 residues. Per germline, CDR1 SGDLS and CDR2 YYNGEE. V was pared by 0 bases and J by 6 bases, with 15 bases between. The DNA of the CDR3 is TGTGCCAGCAGCGTAGTAACCGGGGGTCGGGATGGCTACACCTTC. Its protein is CASSVVTGGRDGYTF. Filled out from reference TRBV9 and TRBJ1-2, the complete variable domain reads DSGVTQTPKHLITATGQRVTLRCSPRSGDLSVYWYQQSLDQGLQFLIQYYNGEERAKGNILERFSAQQFPDLHSELNLSSLELGDSALYFCASSVVTGGRDGYTFGSGTRLTVV.

This chain joins TRBV9 and TRBJ2-7; D unresolved. CDR1 SGDLS and CDR2 YYNGEE come from the germline V gene. CDR3 length: 14 amino acids. The V end was cut by 0 bases, the J end by 2 bases, with 9 bases between. CDR3 nucleotide sequence: TGTGCCAGCAGCGTAGGGGGTGGGCCCTACGAGCAGTACTTC. Its translation is CASSVGGGPYEQYF.